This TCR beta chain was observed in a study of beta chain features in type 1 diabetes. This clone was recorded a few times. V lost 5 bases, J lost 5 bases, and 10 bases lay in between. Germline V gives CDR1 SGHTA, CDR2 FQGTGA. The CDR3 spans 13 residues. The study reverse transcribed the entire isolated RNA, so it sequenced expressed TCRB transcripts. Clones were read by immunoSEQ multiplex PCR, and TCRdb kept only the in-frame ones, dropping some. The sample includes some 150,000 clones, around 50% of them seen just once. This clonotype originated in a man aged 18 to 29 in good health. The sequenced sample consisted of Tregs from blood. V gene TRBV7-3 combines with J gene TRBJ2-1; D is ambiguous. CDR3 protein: CASSLSANNEQFF. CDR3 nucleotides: TGTGCCAGCAGCCTATCAGCGAACAATGAGCAGTTCTTC.